These 31 T cell receptor beta chains share one sample of origin, sequenced in a study of CD4 T cells in relation to SARS-CoV-2 and coronaviruses. The protocol was immunoSEQ multiplex PCR, while the TCRdb copy is restricted to in-frame clones and leaves out a portion. The data hold roughly 24,000 clones, with around 76% observed a single time. Before the COVID-19 pandemic, during about 2011-2019, CD4+ T cells were taken from unexposed donors. CD4+ T cells were isolated from the cells after less than 13 days of culture. The antigens for these receptors are not known. Sequencing used CD4+ T cells from PBMCs, cultured in vitro. The receptors were sampled from a human donor in good health.

In its sample, this clone was seen once. The chain couples TRBV29-1 to TRBJ2-1; TRBD1 or TRBD2 may be the D gene (5 bases each). The CDR3 totals 14 residues. V lost 3 bases and J 3 bases, leaving 12 bases between the germline ends. CDR1 SQVTM and CDR2 ANQGSEA come from the germline V gene. The CDR3 bases are TGCAGCGTTGAGCAGAGGGACCTCTACAATGAGCAGTTCTTC. Protein product: CSVEQRDLYNEQFF.

The J gene is TRBJ2-7, the V gene TRBV6-5; tentatively, D is TRBD2 (5 bases). Trimming stripped 2 bases from V and 6 bases from J, with 17 bases between. The CDR3 spans 15 residues. Germline values: CDR1 MNHEY, CDR2 SVGAGI. CDR3 amino acids: CASSYGMQTSTEQYF. The DNA for the CDR3 is TGTGCCAGCAGTTACGGGATGCAAACTAGTACCGAGCAGTACTTC.

V gene TRBV3-1 (or the pseudogene TRBV3-2) combines with J gene TRBJ2-1; perhaps D is TRBD1 or TRBD2 (5 bases each). With 4 bases removed from V and 9 bases from J, the gap between germline ends came to 19 bases. This CDR3 region has 15 residues. Germline V lookup: CDR1 LGHDT, CDR2 YNNKEL (reference sequence). Here the CDR3 reads CASSPGRGAPTEQFF. The CDR3 DNA is TGTGCCAGCAGCCCCGGTAGAGGGGCCCCGACTGAGCAGTTCTTC.

The chain employs TRBV18 and TRBJ1-5; D not resolved. Germline CDR1 and CDR2: KGHSH and LQKENI. The CDR3 extends over 15 amino acids. Deletions cut 3 bases from V and 1 base from J, with 10 bases between. The CDR3 spells CASSPRIGSNQPQHF. For the CDR3, the DNA is TGTGCCAGCTCACCCCGTATAGGCAGCAATCAGCCCCAGCATTTT.

V usage is TRBV5-1 and J usage is TRBJ2-5; unclear D gene. The CDR3 consists of 14 residues. V was cut by 0 bases and J by 5 bases, with 11 bases left in between. Germline lookup yields CDR1 SGHRS and CDR2 YFSETQ. For the CDR3, the DNA is TGCGCCAGCAGCTTGGCCCGGGCCTCTGAGACCCAGTACTTC. Translating it yields CASSLARASETQYF. The full variable domain, rest sourced from reference TRBV5-1 and TRBJ2-5, is KAGVTQTPRYLIKTRGQQVTLSCSPISGHRSVSWYQQTPGQGLQFLFEYFSETQRNKGNFPGRFSGRQFSNSRSEMNVSTLELGDSALYLCASSLARASETQYFGPGTRLLVL.

The chain combines TRBV2 with TRBJ2-2; the D is unclear. This CDR3 contains 14 residues. Germline V CDR1 and CDR2: SNHLY, FYNNEI. Trimming left V 4 bases short and J 2 bases short, with 8 bases between. The CDR3 loop reads CASSGWVNTGELFF. The CDR3, as DNA: TGTGCCAGCAGTGGTTGGGTAAACACCGGGGAGCTGTTTTTT. Full variable domain (outside the CDR3, taken from reference TRBV2 and TRBJ2-2): EPEVTQTPSHQVTQMGQEVILRCVPISNHLYFYWYRQILGQKVEFLVSFYNNEISEKSEIFDDQFSVERPDGSNFTLKIRSTKLEDSAMYFCASSGWVNTGELFFGEGSRLTVL.

The rearrangement joins TRBV6-5 to TRBJ2-2, with D perhaps TRBD2 (5 bases). V was shortened by 7 bases and J by 7 bases, with 16 bases between the two germline ends. The CDR3 has 14 residues. CDR1 and CDR2 from the germline V gene are MNHEY and SVGAGI. The CDR3 DNA reads as TGTGCCAGCATCACGTTGGGGAGCCTCGGGGAGCTGTTTTTT. It codes for CASITLGSLGELFF.

The genes are TRBV9 and TRBJ1-3; D is undetermined. The CDR3 consists of 13 residues. Germline loops: CDR1 SGDLS, CDR2 YYNGEE. V was shortened by 4 bases and J by 8 bases, with 13 bases between the two germline ends. CDR3 DNA sequence: TGTGCCAGCAGCCCCCTCAGTAGGGACACCATATATTTT. Translation: CASSPLSRDTIYF.

V and J are TRBV30 and TRBJ1-3, with D possibly being TRBD1 (5 bases). Germline V lookup: CDR1 GTSNPN, CDR2 SVGIG (reference sequence). The CDR3 runs 14 residues. The V and J ends lost 0 bases and 4 bases respectively, with 10 bases between them. CDR3 amino acids: CAWSVRAGGNTIYF. CDR3 nucleotide sequence: TGTGCCTGGAGTGTACGGGCAGGGGGAAACACCATATATTTT.

The genes are TRBV28 and TRBJ2-5; TRBD2 might be the D (6 bases). This CDR3 spans 18 amino acids. V was trimmed by 3 bases and J by 4 bases, leaving 24 bases between them. CDR1 and CDR2 from the germline V gene are MDHEN and SYDVKM. CDR3 protein: CASSFPRRRDPLSETQYF. The CDR3 nucleotides read TGTGCCAGCAGTTTCCCCCGGAGGAGGGACCCCTTGTCAGAGACCCAGTACTTC.

In DNA, the CDR3 is TGCGCCAGCAGCTTGGCCCCGACAGGAAATGAAAAACTGTTTTTT. Translation: CASSLAPTGNEKLFF. The chain carries TRBV5-1 and TRBJ1-4, with D possibly matching TRBD1 (6 bases). Germline V gene lookup returns CDR1 SGHRS and CDR2 YFSETQ. The CDR3 consists of 15 residues. V gave up 0 bases and J gave up 5 bases, with 11 bases separating them.

The chain is built from TRBV6-1 and TRBJ1-4, with TRBD1 matching over 8 bases. CDR1 and CDR2 from the germline V gene are MNHNS and SASEGT. This CDR3 contains 16 residues. Germline trimming cut 1 base from V and 5 bases from J; bases unmatched to any gene: 6. The CDR3 spells CASSEGQGKGNEKLFF. The CDR3 DNA reads as TGTGCCAGCAGTGAAGGACAGGGGAAAGGGAATGAAAAACTGTTTTTT.

The J gene is TRBJ2-7, the V gene TRBV5-8; the D gene is possibly TRBD1 (6 bases). The V and J ends lost 3 bases and 2 bases respectively, with 6 bases between them. Germline assignment: CDR1 SGHTS and CDR2 YDEGEE. The CDR3 is made up of 12 amino acids. CDR3 nucleotide sequence: TGTGCCAGCAGCTGGGGGCCCTACGAGCAGTACTTC. Translating it yields CASSWGPYEQYF.

The CDR3 loop is CAWSVLRGSNQPQHF. For the CDR3, the DNA is TGTGCCTGGAGTGTACTCAGGGGGAGCAATCAGCCCCAGCATTTT. The rearrangement uses TRBV30 and TRBJ1-5; 7 nucleotides line up with TRBD1. The CDR3 is 15 residues long. V lost 0 bases, J lost 1 base, and 3 bases stayed unmatched. Germline-derived CDR1 and CDR2 are GTSNPN and SVGIG (reference sequence).

The gene calls are TRBV29-1 and TRBJ1-2, with 9 bases that match TRBD1. This CDR3 is built from 12 residues. Germline V gene data show CDR1 as SQVTM and CDR2 as ANQGSEA. The ends lost 6 bases at V and 7 bases at J; junction bases unmatched: 6. The CDR3 loop is CSVVGQGTGYTF. CDR3 coding DNA: TGCAGCGTAGTAGGACAGGGGACTGGCTACACCTTC. Drawing the rest from reference TRBV29-1 and TRBJ1-2, the complete variable domain is SAVISQKPSRDICQRGTSLTIQCQVDSQVTMMFWYRQQPGQSLTLIATANQGSEATYESGFVIDKFPISRPNLTFSTLTVSNMSPEDSSIYLCSVVGQGTGYTFGSGTRLTVV.

The chain combines TRBV6-6 with TRBJ1-3; D is perhaps TRBD1 (5 bases). The ends were cut back, 2 bases at V and 0 bases at J, with 11 bases in the middle. The germline V gene has CDR1 MNHNY and CDR2 SVGAGI (reference sequence). The CDR3 consists of 16 residues. The CDR3 coding sequence is TGTGCCAGCAGTTACCGGATGGGGGACTCTGGAAACACCATATATTTT. Protein product: CASSYRMGDSGNTIYF.

The rearrangement links TRBV6-6 to TRBJ2-7, with 8 bases that match TRBD1. The CDR3 length is 12 residues. Losses at the gene ends were 8 bases for V and 3 bases for J; bases not matched to a gene: 3. Germline V lookup: CDR1 MNHNY, CDR2 SVGAGI (reference sequence). The CDR3 here is CASATGGYEQYF. DNA of the CDR3: TGTGCCAGCGCAACAGGGGGCTACGAGCAGTACTTC.

V is TRBV19 and J is TRBJ2-1, with 9 positions matching TRBD2. Germline trimming cut 0 bases from V and 6 bases from J; bases unmatched to any gene: 12. The CDR3 spans 18 residues. CDR1 and CDR2 (germline): LNHDA, SQIVND (reference sequence). CDR3 loop: CASSIDHTGLAFSNEQFF. The CDR3 DNA sequence: TGTGCCAGTAGTATAGATCATACGGGACTAGCTTTTTCCAATGAGCAGTTCTTC.

This chain joins TRBV4-1 and TRBJ1-1; D is uncertain. This CDR3 has 18 residues. The V gene's germline CDR1 is MGHRA and CDR2 YSYEKL. Trimming removed 0 bases at V and 4 bases at J, with 21 bases between. As DNA, the CDR3 is TGCGCCAGCAGCCAAGAGGGTCCGGTTGAGGTTTTTGGCACTGAAGCTTTCTTT. Translating it yields CASSQEGPVEVFGTEAFF.

This clone came up a few times. The V gene is TRBV2, the J gene TRBJ1-3; D unresolved. In germline, CDR1 is SNHLY, CDR2 FYNNEI. The CDR3 extends over 10 amino acids. The V end was cut by 9 bases, the J end by 4 bases, with 4 bases between. The CDR3: CASTGNTIYF. In nucleotides, the CDR3 is TGTGCCAGTACCGGAAACACCATATATTTT.

This clone has only a few counts. V gene TRBV2 combines with J gene TRBJ2-1; D is perhaps TRBD2 (5 bases). V dropped 2 bases and J dropped 7 bases, with 9 bases sitting between them. CDR1 is SNHLY, CDR2 FYNNEI, per germline. This CDR3 region has 13 residues. CDR3 sequence (DNA): TGTGCCAGCAGTGAACGGAGAGGGAATGAGCAGTTCTTC. It translates to CASSERRGNEQFF.

The CDR3 nucleotides are TGTGCCAGTACCAAAACACCAGGGACAGGCGCAGATACGCAGTATTTT. It specifies CASTKTPGTGADTQYF. This chain joins TRBV19 and TRBJ2-3; 8 nucleotides match TRBD1. Unmatched junction bases numbered 13, after V lost 7 bases and J lost 4 bases. The CDR3 covers 16 residues. From germline, CDR1 is LNHDA and CDR2 SQIVND (reference sequence). Full variable domain (remainder filled in from reference TRBV19 and TRBJ2-3): DGGITQSPKYLFRKEGQNVTLSCEQNLNHDAMYWYRQDPGQGLRLIYYSQIVNDFQKGDIAEGYSVSREKKESFPLTVTSAQKNPTAFYLCASTKTPGTGADTQYFGPGTRLTVL.

This clone came up a few times. The chain couples TRBV5-1 to TRBJ2-1; D unclear. CDR1 SGHRS and CDR2 YFSETQ come from the germline V gene. The CDR3 extends over 12 amino acids. Deletions cut 4 bases from V and 9 bases from J, with 11 bases between. The CDR3 DNA follows: TGCGCCAGCAGCCTAGAGGAGTCTGAGCAGTTCTTC. It is translated as CASSLEESEQFF.

The genes are TRBV7-9 and TRBJ2-7, with 7 bases matching TRBD2. The CDR3 consists of 14 residues. CDR1 and CDR2 (germline): SEHNR, FQNEAQ (reference sequence). Germline trimming cut 6 bases from V and 5 bases from J; bases unmatched to any gene: 10. The CDR3 protein is CASSLGSGKDEQYF. The CDR3 bases are TGTGCCAGCAGTCTCGGCAGCGGGAAAGACGAGCAGTACTTC.

The J gene is TRBJ2-7, the V gene TRBV5-6; the D call may be TRBD1 or TRBD2 (5 bases each). The CDR3 has 15 residues. From germline, CDR1 is SGHDT and CDR2 YYEEEE. V lost 0 bases, J lost 6 bases, and 16 bases lay in between. The CDR3 DNA reads TGTGCCAGCAGCTTGGTGACGGCTATCGGGGCCGAGCAGTACTTC. Encoded protein: CASSLVTAIGAEQYF.

This clone was detected only a few times. The rearrangement links TRBV6-2 or TRBV6-3 to TRBJ2-3; TRBD1 aligns across 8 bases. With V trimmed by 0 bases and J by 1 base, 6 bases remained unmatched. CDR1 and CDR2 from the germline V gene are MNHEY and SVGEGT. CDR3 length equals 17 residues. CDR3 in amino acids: CASSYSFKDRGTDTQYF. The CDR3, as DNA: TGTGCCAGCAGTTACTCGTTCAAGGACAGGGGCACAGATACGCAGTATTTT.

This clone appeared once. J is TRBJ2-3 and V is TRBV3-1 (or the pseudogene TRBV3-2); D unresolved. The V end was cut by 3 bases, the J end by 4 bases, with 8 bases between. This CDR3 has 13 residues. The germline CDR1 and CDR2 sequences are LGHDT and YNNKEL (reference sequence). This CDR3 is CASSQAGSDTQYF. DNA for the CDR3: TGTGCCAGCAGCCAGGCAGGTTCAGATACGCAGTATTTT.

J is TRBJ2-2 and V is TRBV4-1; no definite D call. V lost 0 bases, J lost 7 bases, and 12 bases lay in between. CDR1 is MGHRA and CDR2 is YSYEKL in the germline V gene. This CDR3 has 15 amino acids. CDR3 DNA sequence: TGCGCCAGCAGCCAAGATCCCCCCCCCGGCGGGGAGCTGTTTTTT. It encodes CASSQDPPPGGELFF.

The chain carries TRBV7-3 and TRBJ2-1; D is uncertain. The V gene lost 5 bases and the J gene lost 4 bases, with 15 bases spanning the gap. The CDR3 is 15 residues long. Germline V gives CDR1 SGHTA, CDR2 FQGTGA. CDR3 in amino acids: CASSPRSGSYNEQFF. CDR3 in DNA: TGTGCCAGCAGCCCCAGGAGTGGGTCTTACAATGAGCAGTTCTTC.

The V gene is TRBV27, the J gene TRBJ1-2, with 9 bases identical to TRBD1. J lost 13 bases, V lost 4 bases, and 16 bases had no gene match. In germline, CDR1 is MNHEY, CDR2 SMNVEV (reference sequence). The CDR3 totals 15 residues. DNA of the CDR3: TGTGCCAGCAGTTCGGGCCGGAGGACAGGGGCCTACTTCACCTTC. Translated: CASSSGRRTGAYFTF.

The V call is TRBV24-1, the J call TRBJ1-2; D gene unclear. Germline CDR1 and CDR2: KGHDR and SFDVKD. The V end was cut by 3 bases, the J end by 4 bases, with 11 bases between. The CDR3 runs 14 residues. CDR3 protein: CATSDDLVGYGYTF. The DNA for the CDR3 is TGTGCCACCAGTGATGATCTGGTTGGCTATGGCTACACCTTC.